This paragraph reports one T cell receptor (beta chain). The sample is drawn from a study of control samples from healthy donors and cancer patients. Germline values: CDR1 MDHEN, CDR2 SYDVKM. Trimming took off 1 base at V and 8 bases at J, with 8 bases between the two ends. The CDR3 covers 12 residues. Some clones are missing from TCRdb's copy, which holds only in-frame ones; the method was immunoSEQ multiplex PCR. Here the sample spans about 170,000 clones, around 88% being singletons. This chain links TRBV28 with TRBJ1-2; D remains ambiguous. Sequencing used blood. The origin of this receptor is a woman in her twenties or thirties in good health. The CDR3 spells CASSLLDLGYTF. The CDR3 region has the DNA TGTGCCAGCAGTTTATTGGACCTCGGCTACACCTTC.